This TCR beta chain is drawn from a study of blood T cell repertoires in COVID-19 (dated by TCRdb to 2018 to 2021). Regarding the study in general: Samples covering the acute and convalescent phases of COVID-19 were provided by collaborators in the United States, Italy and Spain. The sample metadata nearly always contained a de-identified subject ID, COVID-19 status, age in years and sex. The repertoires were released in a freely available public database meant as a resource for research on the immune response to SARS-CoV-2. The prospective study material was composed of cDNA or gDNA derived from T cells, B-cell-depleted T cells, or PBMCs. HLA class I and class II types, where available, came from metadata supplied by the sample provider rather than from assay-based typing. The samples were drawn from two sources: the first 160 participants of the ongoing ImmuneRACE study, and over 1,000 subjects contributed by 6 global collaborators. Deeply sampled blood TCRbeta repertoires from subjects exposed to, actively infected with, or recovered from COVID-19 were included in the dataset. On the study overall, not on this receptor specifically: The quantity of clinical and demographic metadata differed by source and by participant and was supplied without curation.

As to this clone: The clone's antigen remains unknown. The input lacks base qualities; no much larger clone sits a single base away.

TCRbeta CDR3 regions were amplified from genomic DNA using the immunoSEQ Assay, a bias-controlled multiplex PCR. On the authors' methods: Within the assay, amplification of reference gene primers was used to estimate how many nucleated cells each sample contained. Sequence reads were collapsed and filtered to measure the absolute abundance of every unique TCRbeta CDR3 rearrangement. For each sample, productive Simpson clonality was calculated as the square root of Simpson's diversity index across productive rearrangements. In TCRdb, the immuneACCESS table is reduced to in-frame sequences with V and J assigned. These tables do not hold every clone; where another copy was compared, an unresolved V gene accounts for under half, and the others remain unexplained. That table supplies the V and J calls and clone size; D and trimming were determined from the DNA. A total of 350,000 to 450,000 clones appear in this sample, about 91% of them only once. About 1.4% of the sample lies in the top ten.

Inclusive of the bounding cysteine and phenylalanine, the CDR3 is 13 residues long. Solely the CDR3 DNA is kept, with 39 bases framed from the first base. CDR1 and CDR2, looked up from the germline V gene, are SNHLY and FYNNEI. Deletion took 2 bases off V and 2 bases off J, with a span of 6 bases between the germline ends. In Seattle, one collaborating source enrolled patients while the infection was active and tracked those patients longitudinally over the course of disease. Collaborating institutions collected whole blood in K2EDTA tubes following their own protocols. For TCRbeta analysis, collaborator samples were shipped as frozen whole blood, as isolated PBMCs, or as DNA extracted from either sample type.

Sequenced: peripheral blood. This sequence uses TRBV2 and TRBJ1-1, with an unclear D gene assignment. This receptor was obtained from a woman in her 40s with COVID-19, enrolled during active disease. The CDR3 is CASSENTNTEAFF. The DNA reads TGTGCCAGCAGTGAAAACACCAACACTGAAGCTTTCTTT.